This entry concerns a single TCR beta chain. No antigen is known for it. It was with 60 Vbeta and 13 Jbeta primers that the PCR ran. Here immunoSEQ multiplex PCR was the method, and the copy in TCRdb shows in-frame clones only, minus some. The repertoire consists of about 110,000 clones, with around 67% occurring once and the leading ten covering approximately 14%. The record originates from a study of cytomegalovirus exposure and HLA in healthy donors. Study-wide background: In a previous analysis, around 110 million unique TCR beta sequences were found from 150 million to 200 million T cells.

The CDR3 runs to 14 residues. Looked up from germline, CDR1 is GTSNPN and CDR2 is SVGIG (reference sequence). With 1 base removed from V and 5 bases from J, the gap between germline ends came to 12 bases. Study conclusions and caveats: With later analysis, a missense DCLRE1C variant became linked to TCR beta V- and J-gene trimming. An analysis was carried out later, and it reportedly showed fewer N-insertions in an Asian-associated ancestry cluster than the roughly 700-donor mean.

The origin of this receptor is a woman in her 40s in good health and CMV-seropositive. Sequenced material: PBMCs. The chain joins TRBV30 to TRBJ2-1, with D tentatively TRBD1 (6 bases). CDR3 in DNA: TGTGCCTGGAGTGAAACAGGGCCGGACAATGAGCAGTTCTTC. It translates to CAWSETGPDNEQFF.